This T cell receptor beta chain is drawn from a study of blood T cells in healthy people across ages. With 2 bases removed from V and 8 bases from J, the gap between germline ends came to 6 bases. The CDR3 loop spans 11 amino acids. CDR1 and CDR2 from the germline V gene are SNHLY and FYNNEI. PCR was performed a second time for about 6 to 12 cycles using a sample-barcoded 5' primer and a J-beta primer mix. Per-sample output comprised a minimum of 2.5 million paired-end reads containing CDR3. A single record per CDR3 protein comes from TCRdb applying MiXCR to the 5' RACE reads. The sample includes over 950,000 distinct CDR3 sequences, more than 30% of them seen just once. Per-sample PBMC isolation yielded at least 6 million cells. The extraction recovered at least 5.5 micrograms of total RNA per sample.

The chain recombines TRBV2 with TRBJ1-1; no clear D. The clonotype originates from a man aged 18 to 35 in good health. What was sequenced was blood. The CDR3 loop reads CASSEKTEAFF. The CDR3 coding sequence is TGTGCCAGCAGTGAAAAGACGGAAGCTTTCTTT.